This T cell receptor beta chain was recorded in a study of blood T cell repertoires in COVID-19. At the level of the study: Some COVID-19 samples were acute and others convalescent; all came from the United States, Italy and Spain. The cDNA or gDNA used as material had been derived from T cells, B-cell-depleted T cells, or PBMCs.

Germline V lookup: CDR1 SQVTM, CDR2 ANQGSEA. V gave up 6 bases and J gave up 5 bases; unmatched junction bases: 13. This CDR3 region has 15 residues. Per the authors' pipeline: Reference gene primer amplification gave nucleated cell count estimates. The protocol was immunoSEQ multiplex PCR, while the TCRdb copy is restricted to in-frame clones and leaves out a portion. V, J and clone size were drawn from that table, and D and trimming were deduced from the DNA. Among approximately 46,000 clones, more than 70% were seen once, and the ten largest hold around 4.2%. The chain links TRBV29-1 to TRBJ2-3, with 8 bases identical to TRBD2. The sequence was collected from a woman between 65 and 79 years old with acute or convalescent COVID-19. The source material was peripheral blood. The CDR3 loop reads CSVGSPTGGIDTQYF. The CDR3 DNA sequence: TGCAGCGTGGGGTCACCGACGGGAGGGATAGATACGCAGTATTTT.